This TCR beta chain is from a study of T cell responses to AZD1222 COVID-19 vaccine. Whole-study findings and limits: Seropositive at baseline were only five or six AZD1222 recipients. There were mostly white British donors and more females than males, and clonal diversity was possibly underestimated. Spike-specific TCRs gained breadth and depth after people received two AZD1222 doses.

Sequencing used immunoSEQ multiplex PCR; TCRdb keeps in-frame clones, though not all of them. The sample includes roughly 130,000 clones, about 90% seen only once; the top ten take around 19%. The CDR3 spans 15 residues. V gave up 7 bases and J gave up 7 bases; unmatched junction bases: 10. The germline V gene has CDR1 LGHDT and CDR2 YNNKEL (reference sequence). About this clone itself: Antigen specificity is unknown.

The sequenced sample was peripheral blood, obtained on day 0 of MenACWY control vaccination. This clonotype was sampled from an adult in good health. J is TRBJ1-6 and V is TRBV3-1 (or the pseudogene TRBV3-2), with TRBD1 matching over 7 bases. CDR3 nucleotide sequence: TGTGCCAGCACAGGGACAGCAAAGTGGAATTCACCCCTCCACTTT. This gives the protein CASTGTAKWNSPLHF.